This TCR beta chain was sequenced in a study of T cell responses to AZD1222 COVID-19 vaccine. Overall study context: The study pooled second doses at about 4 or about 12 weeks.

The CDR3 consists of 13 residues. CDR1 and CDR2 (germline): SEHNR, FQNEAQ (reference sequence). As to this clone: Its cognate antigen is unknown. The germline gene is not matched at one end of the junction; a read error may be the cause.

Overall study results and limits: Spike as a whole was targeted by vaccine-associated CD4 TCRs, dominant at 160-218 and 743-854. Most donors were white British, females outnumbered males, and clonal diversity was possibly underestimated. The study reported that nearly half of spike-specific TCRs target unmutated variant regions.

Assay: immunoSEQ multiplex PCR; the TCRdb copy retains only in-frame clones and omits some. The repertoire holds around 120,000 clones, with roughly 84% as singletons. The sequenced sample was peripheral blood, obtained on day 0 of AZD1222 vaccination. This receptor was identified in an adult in good health. This chain links TRBV7-9 with TRBJ1-2; D gene ambiguous. The CDR3 spells CASSLAEFHGYTF. In nucleotides, the CDR3 is TGTGCCAGCAGCCTAGCAGAGTTCCACGGCTACACCTTC. The whole variable domain, filled in from reference TRBV7-9 and TRBJ1-2, reads DTGVSQNPRHKITKRGQNVTFRCDPISEHNRLYWYRQTLGQGPEFLTYFQNEAQLEKSRLLSDRFSAERPKGSFSTLEIQRTEQGDSAMYLCASSLAEFHGYTFGSGTRLTVV.